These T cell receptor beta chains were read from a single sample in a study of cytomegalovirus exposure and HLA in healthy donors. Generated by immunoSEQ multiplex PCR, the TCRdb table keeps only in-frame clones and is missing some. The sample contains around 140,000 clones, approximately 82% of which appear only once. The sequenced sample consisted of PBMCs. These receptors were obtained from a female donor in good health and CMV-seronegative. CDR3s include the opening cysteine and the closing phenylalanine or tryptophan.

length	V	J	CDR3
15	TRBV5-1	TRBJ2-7	CASRRAGESSYEQYF
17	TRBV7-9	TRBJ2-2	CASSPRSSGPNTGELFF
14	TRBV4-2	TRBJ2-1	CASSQGGDYNEQFF
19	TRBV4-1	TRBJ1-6	CASSQEDVWSGRSNSPLHF
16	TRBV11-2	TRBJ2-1	CASSETSGSSYNEQFF
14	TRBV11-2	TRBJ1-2	CASSTRQGVFGYTF
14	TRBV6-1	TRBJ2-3	CASSPTPVTDTQYF
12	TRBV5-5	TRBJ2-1	CASSLQLNEQFF
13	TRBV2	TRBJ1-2	CATTRTGSNGYTF
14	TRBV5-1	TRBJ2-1	CASSLSGSYNEQFF
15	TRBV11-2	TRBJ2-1	CASSLTSGVDNEQFF
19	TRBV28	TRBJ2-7	CASSLWAPLLRRENYEQYF
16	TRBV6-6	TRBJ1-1	CASSPTWTRMNTEAFF
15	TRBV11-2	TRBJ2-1	CASSLSQGYYNEQFF
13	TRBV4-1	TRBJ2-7	CASRGTSGYEQYF
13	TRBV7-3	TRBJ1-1	CASSSGQTTEAFF
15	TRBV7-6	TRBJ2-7	CASALAGGLSYEQYF
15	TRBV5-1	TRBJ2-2	CASSRQGRDTGELFF
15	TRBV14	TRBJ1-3	CASSRQGDSGNTIYF
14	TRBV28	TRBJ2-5	CASSLFGSGETQYF
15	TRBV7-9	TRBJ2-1	CASILAGGIDNEQFF
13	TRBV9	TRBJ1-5	CASSGQGGQPQHF
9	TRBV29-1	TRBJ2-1	CSVAPPQFF
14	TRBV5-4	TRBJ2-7	CASSLEGSSYEQYF
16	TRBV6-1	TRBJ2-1	CASSVQTGSSYNEQFF
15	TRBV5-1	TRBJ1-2	CASSLGSSGDYGYTF
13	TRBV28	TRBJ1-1	CASSLPGATEAFF
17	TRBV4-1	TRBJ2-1	CASSQERLAGMDNEQFF
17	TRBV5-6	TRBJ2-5	CASSFPSGDGTQETQYF
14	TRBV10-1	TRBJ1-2	CASSESAGSSGYTF
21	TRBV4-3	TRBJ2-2	CASSQVGLPGLAGANTGELFF
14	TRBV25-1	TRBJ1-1	CASSPRGPGTEAFF
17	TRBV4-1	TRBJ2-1	CASSQEGLAGRYNEQFF
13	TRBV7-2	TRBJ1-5	CASSLDALQPQHF
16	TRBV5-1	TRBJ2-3	CASSFKSVPSTDTQYF
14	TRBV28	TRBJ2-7	CASSIPQGAGEQYF
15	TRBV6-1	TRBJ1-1	CASSVDGGGYTEAFF
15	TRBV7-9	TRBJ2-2	CASSLVSRSTGELFF
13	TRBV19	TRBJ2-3	CASRTSVQDTQYF
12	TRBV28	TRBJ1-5	CATSAGGQPQHF
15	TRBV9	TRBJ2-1	CASSLRMETYNEQFF
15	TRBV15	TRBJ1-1	CATSKGVNAVTEAFF
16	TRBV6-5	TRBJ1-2	CASSYVLPGDHYGYTF
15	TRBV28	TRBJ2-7	CASSLPTGLSLEQYF
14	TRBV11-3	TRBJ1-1	CASSRLEGATEAFF
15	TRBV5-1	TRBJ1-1	CASSGDSGSREEAFF